The next 30 T cell receptor beta chains were all read from a single sample in a study of regulatory T cells in long-lasting Graves disease. As for time point: newly diagnosed GD, antithyroid drugs for less than 3 months. The TCR library was made from RNA extracted from PBMCs. In building TCR beta libraries, iRepertoire HTBI primers were used together with Arm-PCR of CDR3 regions. TCRdb independently ran MiXCR on the multiplex PCR reads; one entry per CDR3 protein. The sample includes roughly 420,000 distinct CDR3 sequences, 15% seen only once; the top ten take approximately 21%. Material: peripheral blood mononuclear cells (PBMCs), obtained at new diagnosis, from a patient treated with antithyroid drugs. The receptors here all came from a female donor with Graves disease.

This clonotype was counted many times. The chain recombines TRBV30 with TRBJ2-7; TRBD1 agrees at 7 bases. This CDR3 contains 13 residues. With V trimmed by 1 base and J by 6 bases, 6 bases remained unmatched. CDR1 is GTSNPN, CDR2 SVGIG, per germline (reference sequence). CDR3: CAWSDSTGTEQYF. The CDR3 DNA follows: TGTGCCTGGAGTGACTCGACAGGGACCGAGCAGTACTTC.

For the CDR3, the DNA is TGTGCCAGCAGCCAGCCTAGCGGGATAGAGCAGTACTTC. As protein: CASSQPSGIEQYF. This chain uses TRBV7-2 with TRBJ2-7, with TRBD2 identical over 9 bases. Germline loops: CDR1 SGHTA, CDR2 FQGNSA. The CDR3 is made up of 13 amino acids. The V gene end was trimmed by 5 bases and the J gene end by 7 bases; junction bases not matched to a gene: 6.

This clonotype has ten or more counts. V gene TRBV10-3 combines with J gene TRBJ2-1; perhaps TRBD2 as D (6 bases). V was shortened by 6 bases and J by 0 bases, with 15 bases between the two germline ends. Germline V lookup: CDR1 ENHRY, CDR2 SYGVKD. The CDR3 spans 16 residues. The CDR3 DNA follows: TGTGCCATCAGGTATGCTAGCGAGAGCTCCTACAATGAGCAGTTCTTC. It encodes CAIRYASESSYNEQFF.

J is TRBJ2-7 and V is TRBV6-1; D is ambiguous. Trimming cost V 6 bases and J 0 bases, with 3 bases left between them. Germline values: CDR1 MNHNS, CDR2 SASEGT. CDR3 length equals 11 residues. CDR3: CASRASYEQYF. DNA for the CDR3: TGTGCCAGCAGGGCCTCCTACGAGCAGTACTTC.

The CDR3 DNA reads TGTGCCAGCAGCACATGGGGACAGGGGTACAATCAGCCCCAGCATTTT. Its protein is CASSTWGQGYNQPQHF. The rearrangement uses TRBV5-6 and TRBJ1-5; 10 bases match TRBD1. CDR3 length: 16 residues. Unmatched junction bases numbered 7, after V lost 4 bases and J lost 3 bases. Germline V lookup: CDR1 SGHDT, CDR2 YYEEEE. Together with reference TRBV5-6 and TRBJ1-5, the CDR3 gives the full variable domain: DAGVTQSPTHLIKTRGQQVTLRCSPKSGHDTVSWYQQALGQGPQFIFQYYEEEERQRGNFPDRFSGHQFPNYSSELNVNALLLGDSALYLCASSTWGQGYNQPQHFGDGTRLSIL.

The gene calls are TRBV27 and TRBJ2-7; 8 nucleotides agree with TRBD1. The V gene's germline CDR1 is MNHEY and CDR2 SMNVEV (reference sequence). V was clipped by 5 bases and J by 5 bases; unmatched bases: 14. The CDR3 is made up of 16 amino acids. In nucleotides, the CDR3 is TGTGCCAGCAGTCCTCTACAGGGGGTTAGTCCGGACGAGCAGTACTTC. This encodes CASSPLQGVSPDEQYF.

The J gene is TRBJ2-1, the V gene TRBV6-1, with 8 bases lining up with TRBD2. This CDR3 spans 17 amino acids. V gave up 4 bases and J gave up 8 bases; unmatched junction bases: 16. CDR1 is MNHNS and CDR2 is SASEGT in the germline V gene. For the CDR3, the DNA is TGTGCCAGCAGTGGGGGTCTTCGGACTAGCATCGAGGATGAGCAGTTCTTC. This gives the protein CASSGGLRTSIEDEQFF.

This clonotype was recorded once. V and J are TRBV10-1 and TRBJ2-1; D remains unclear. The V end was cut by 8 bases, the J end by 3 bases, with 11 bases between. The CDR3 has 13 residues. Germline V lookup: CDR1 WNHNN, CDR2 SYGVQD (reference sequence). CDR3 coding DNA: TGCGCCAGCGGAGCTACAGACTACAATGAGCAGTTCTTC. This encodes CASGATDYNEQFF.

The sample holds many counts of this clonotype. The chain couples TRBV7-2 to TRBJ2-1, with D hard to call. V lost 3 bases and J lost 0, with 9 bases in between. The CDR3 is made up of 15 amino acids. Germline CDR1 is SGHTA and CDR2 is FQGNSA. The CDR3 sequence is CASSFERSSYNEQFF. CDR3 DNA: TGTGCCAGCAGCTTTGAAAGGAGCTCCTACAATGAGCAGTTCTTC.

J is TRBJ2-7 and V is TRBV7-2, with 10 bases that match TRBD1. This CDR3 has 14 amino acids. CDR1 SGHTA and CDR2 FQGNSA come from the germline V gene. The V segment lost 4 bases and the J segment 6 bases; nucleotides outside the gene matches: 6. The CDR3: CASSSGTGEFEQYF. CDR3 bases: TGTGCCAGCAGCTCCGGGACAGGGGAGTTCGAGCAGTACTTC.

There are many counts of this clonotype. CDR3 residues: CASSPQGYEQFF. The CDR3 DNA sequence: TGTGCCAGCAGCCCACAGGGATATGAGCAGTTCTTC. The V call is TRBV3-1, the J call TRBJ2-1; D is perhaps TRBD1 (6 bases). Trimming shortened V by 4 bases and J by 8 bases, and 9 bases separated the two germline ends. The CDR3 is 12 residues long. The germline CDR1 and CDR2 sequences are LGHDT and YNNKEL (reference sequence).

This clonotype has just a few counts. In this CDR3 the conserved last residue, phenylalanine or tryptophan, is missing, so a read error is likely. The gene calls are TRBV12-3 or TRBV12-4 and TRBJ1-5; D might be TRBD1 (6 bases). The CDR3 is 16 amino acids. The V gene lost 5 bases and the J gene lost 0 bases, with 14 bases spanning the gap. CDR3 sequence: CASSRLGGYSNQPQHL. CDR3 DNA sequence: TGTGCCAGCAGTCGCCTCGGGGGCTATAGCAATCAGCCCCAGCATCTT.

In this sample, this clonotype turned up many times. V usage is TRBV12-5 and J usage is TRBJ2-6; 11 positions match TRBD2. The CDR3 is 22 amino acids. CDR1 and CDR2 (germline): LGHNT, FRNRAP. Trimming at V came to 6 bases and at J to 4 bases, leaving 23 bases not matched to a gene. The CDR3 DNA reads as TGTGCTAGTGGAAGGGATTATTTCCGACTAGCGGGATTGATCCCCGGGGCCAACGTCCTGACTTTC. Amino acid sequence: CASGRDYFRLAGLIPGANVLTF.

This clonotype was picked up many times. The chain joins TRBV28 to TRBJ2-5; D tentatively fits TRBD1 or TRBD2 (6 bases each). The CDR3 is 17 residues long. Trimming took off 7 bases at V and 7 bases at J, with 28 bases between the two ends. The germline V gene encodes CDR1 MDHEN and CDR2 SYDVKM. CDR3 protein: CASTLPSGRGGSATQYF. CDR3 in DNA: TGTGCCAGCACCCTCCCAAGTGGCAGGGGAGGATCTGCGACCCAGTACTTC.

The rearrangement joins TRBV18 to TRBJ1-2; 9 bases match TRBD1. The CDR3 sequence is 15 residues long. J was trimmed by 4 bases and V by 5 bases; bases with no gene match: 8. In germline, CDR1 is KGHSH, CDR2 LQKENI. CDR3 in DNA: TGTGCCAGCTCATCACAGGGACAGGGCGTCTATGGCTACACCTTC. Translation: CASSSQGQGVYGYTF.

Many counts were recorded for this clonotype. This rearrangement joins TRBV27 to TRBJ2-7; D is unresolved. With 7 bases removed from V and 1 base from J, the gap between germline ends came to 20 bases. The CDR3 covers 16 residues. CDR1 is MNHEY and CDR2 is SMNVEV in the germline V gene (reference sequence). In DNA, the CDR3 is TGTGCCAGCACCCCTAAGTTCCAGCCCCAATCCTACGAGCAGTACTTC. Its translation is CASTPKFQPQSYEQYF.

The sample holds many counts of this clonotype. V gene TRBV29-1 combines with J gene TRBJ1-5; D is ambiguous. V lost 3 bases to trimming and J lost 11 bases, with 17 bases between them. The V gene's germline CDR1 is SQVTM and CDR2 ANQGSEA. The CDR3 is made up of 13 amino acids. Here the CDR3 reads CSVDRANNLAQHF. DNA of the CDR3: TGCAGCGTTGATCGTGCCAATAATTTGGCCCAGCATTTT.

This clonotype was seen many times. V gene TRBV7-9 combines with J gene TRBJ2-1; TRBD2 is a possible D gene (5 bases). V lost 5 bases and J lost 9, with 11 bases in between. Germline V gene lookup returns CDR1 SEHNR and CDR2 FQNEAQ (reference sequence). CDR3 length: 12 amino acids. The CDR3 region has the DNA TGTGCCAGCAGCCCCCCCGAGGGTGAGCAGTTCTTC. Amino acids: CASSPPEGEQFF.

This clonotype was detected many times. The J gene is TRBJ1-1, the V gene TRBV12-5, with D hard to call. Looked up from germline, CDR1 is LGHNT and CDR2 is FRNRAP. The V and J ends lost 4 bases and 4 bases respectively, with 13 bases between them. The CDR3 is made up of 14 amino acids. Written as DNA, the CDR3 is TGTGCTAGTGGTTCGGACGGGCTGGGCACTGAAGCTTTCTTT. It translates to CASGSDGLGTEAFF.

This clonotype was seen many times. CDR3 DNA sequence: TGTGCCAGCAGCCCAGTTTTCGGTGTCGGGGAGCTGTTTTTT. Translating gives CASSPVFGVGELFF. This chain connects TRBV7-3 to TRBJ2-2; D remains ambiguous. This CDR3 has 14 residues. CDR1 SGHTA and CDR2 FQGTGA come from the germline V gene. The ends were cut back, 5 bases at V and 7 bases at J, with 14 bases in the middle.

In this sample, this clonotype turned up a few times. J is TRBJ2-5 and V is TRBV4-1; unclear D gene. Trimming shortened V by 0 bases and J by 7 bases, and 15 bases separated the two germline ends. CDR1 MGHRA and CDR2 YSYEKL come from the germline V gene. The CDR3 length is 15 residues. The chain's CDR3 is CASSQDAKHPGTQYF. In nucleotides, the CDR3 is TGCGCCAGCAGCCAAGATGCGAAGCATCCAGGGACCCAGTACTTC.

This rearrangement joins TRBV10-1 to TRBJ1-5; D uncertain. Deletions cut 2 bases from V and 1 base from J, with 6 bases between. The CDR3 sequence is 14 residues long. Germline values: CDR1 WNHNN, CDR2 SYGVQD (reference sequence). The CDR3 reads CASSERRSNQPQHF. CDR3 coding DNA: TGCGCCAGCAGTGAGAGGCGGAGCAATCAGCCCCAGCATTTT.

This clonotype has only a few counts. This sequence joins TRBV2 and TRBJ2-5; D gene unclear. V gave up 5 bases and J gave up 5 bases, with 12 bases separating them. Looked up from germline, CDR1 is SNHLY and CDR2 is FYNNEI. This CDR3 contains 13 residues. The DNA for the CDR3 is TGTGCCAGCAGTCGAACTCCTAGGGAGACCCAGTACTTC. This codes for CASSRTPRETQYF. Full variable domain (missing parts from reference TRBV2 and TRBJ2-5): EPEVTQTPSHQVTQMGQEVILRCVPISNHLYFYWYRQILGQKVEFLVSFYNNEISEKSEIFDDQFSVERPDGSNFTLKIRSTKLEDSAMYFCASSRTPRETQYFGPGTRLLVL.

This clonotype was seen many times. The CDR3 nucleotides are TGCAGCGTGCCCGGGACAGGGGGTTCTTCCTACGAGCAGTACTTC. Encoded protein: CSVPGTGGSSYEQYF. The V gene is TRBV29-1, the J gene TRBJ2-7; 11 nucleotides line up with TRBD1. CDR1 is SQVTM, CDR2 ANQGSEA, per germline. Germline trimming cut 6 bases from V and 1 base from J; bases unmatched to any gene: 8. The CDR3 covers 15 residues.

As concerns this clonotype: A far larger clone is off by one base, so a read error is likely. J is TRBJ2-1 and V is TRBV27; D is undetermined. Near its end, the DNA agrees better with TRBJ2-5, so the J call may be wrong. Germline values: CDR1 MNHEY, CDR2 SMNVEV (reference sequence). This CDR3 has 15 residues. In DNA, the CDR3 is TGTGCCACCCATAGGAAGGGTCCGTCCAGCGAGACCCAGTACTTC. Amino acids: CATHRKGPSSETQYF.

Comment on this clonotype: This may come from a read error, since a much larger clone is one base off. The chain combines TRBV2 with TRBJ2-5; maybe TRBD2 (5 bases). The CDR3 contains 11 residues. Germline CDR1 SNHLY, CDR2 FYNNEI. Trimming took 7 bases from V and 5 from J, leaving 8 bases between them. The chain's CDR3 is CASNGMETQYF. The CDR3, as DNA: TGTGCCAGCAACGGGATGGAGACCCAGTACTTC.

This clonotype was detected only a few times. Given a much more abundant clone one base away, this may be a read error. This chain joins TRBV4-1 and TRBJ1-2; D is ambiguous. Germline V gene data show CDR1 as MGHRA and CDR2 as YSYEKL. This CDR3 is built from 13 residues. CDR3 sequence (DNA): TGCGCCGGCAGCCCCCTCGGCGGTCGCGGCTACACCTTC. Encoded protein: CAGSPLGGRGYTF.

The sample holds a few counts of this clonotype. This sequence may be a read error, since a much larger clone differs from it by one base. The CDR3 does not end in the conserved phenylalanine or tryptophan, so this is likely a read error. V and J are TRBV12-3 or TRBV12-4 and TRBJ2-2, with D perhaps TRBD1 or TRBD2 (5 bases each). This CDR3 contains 17 residues. Trimming stripped 7 bases from V and 3 bases from J, with 21 bases between. CDR3 loop: CASTSPHRDVDTGELFL. As DNA, the CDR3 is TGTGCCAGCACTTCCCCCCACCGGGACGTAGACACCGGGGAGCTGTTTCTT.

The chain joins TRBV29-1 to TRBJ1-4; weak D call: TRBD1 (6 bases). The CDR3 consists of 11 residues. CDR1 and CDR2 from the germline V gene are SQVTM and ANQGSEA. V lost 7 bases and J 8 bases, leaving 11 bases between the germline ends. Here the CDR3 reads CSGLGGEKLFF. CDR3 nucleotides: TGCAGCGGCCTAGGGGGGGAAAAACTGTTTTTT.

This clonotype was seen at least ten times. The chain is built from TRBV30 and TRBJ2-3, with unresolved D. The length of the CDR3 is 14 residues. The ends were cut back, 0 bases at V and 4 bases at J, with 11 bases in the middle. Per germline, CDR1 GTSNPN and CDR2 SVGIG (reference sequence). In DNA form, the CDR3 reads TGTGCCTGGAGTGTAGTAGGCCCCGCAGATACGCAGTATTTT. It specifies CAWSVVGPADTQYF.